This T cell receptor beta chain derives from a study of Ad26.COV2.S vaccination and SARS-CoV-2 variants. Study-level information: Donor was one of the participants in the Ad26.COV2.S arm of the COV1001 trial. The study gave Ad26.COV2.S intramuscularly, once or twice 56 days apart.

There are 16 residues in the CDR3. Trimming left V 0 bases short and J 1 base short, with 14 bases between. Germline CDR1 is SGDLS and CDR2 is YYNGEE. Sequenced by immunoSEQ multiplex PCR; TCRdb stores in-frame clones only, minus some. The sample lists approximately 480,000 clones, approximately 88% seen once, with about 13% in the top ten. Treatment denoted: 15 to 20 received Ad26.COV2.S at low or high dose, single or two shots; roughly five received placebo; per-sample allocation not given. Material that was analyzed had been drawn on day 63 after the first vaccine or placebo injection. At a Boston site, the person donating was an adult of 18-55 years.

Sequences were derived from peripheral blood, sampled in a trial of Ad26.COV2.S vaccine versus placebo. The sequence derives from a person aged 18-60 years who received the Ad26.COV2.S COVID-19 vaccine or a placebo. This rearrangement joins TRBV9 to TRBJ2-7; either TRBD1 or TRBD2 may supply D (6 bases each). CDR3 bases: TGTGCCAGCAGCGTAGGGGGGGCCCTCCCTTCCTACGAGCAGTACTTC. This encodes CASSVGGALPSYEQYF.